Included here is one T cell receptor (beta chain) sequence, with context. What it recognizes is unknown. The data belong to a study of cytomegalovirus exposure and HLA in healthy donors. General observations from the study: Excluded were some V segments that proved indistinguishable, including TRBV6-2 and TRBV6-3. Presence/absence analyses supposed approximately even sequencing depth among donors. Available immune exposure information was restricted to CMV serostatus only.

Use of 60 Vbeta and 13 Jbeta primers characterized the PCR. Profiled with immunoSEQ multiplex PCR; TCRdb holds only in-frame clones, not every one. The table includes under 250,000 clones, about 72% detected once. Germline CDR1 reads SGHRS; CDR2 reads YFSETQ. V was clipped by 5 bases and J by 0 bases, with 8 bases between them. The CDR3 is 14 amino acids. Donors had nominal health at sampling but likely had unrecorded immune exposures. This chain connects TRBV5-1 to TRBJ2-2; D perhaps matches TRBD2 (5 bases). The clonotype was recovered from a male donor in good health and CMV-seronegative. Sequences were obtained from PBMCs. The CDR3 sequence is CASRGVANTGELFF. CDR3 sequence (DNA): TGCGCCAGCAGGGGAGTCGCGAACACCGGGGAGCTGTTTTTT. The full variable domain, with the rest looked up from reference TRBV5-1 and TRBJ2-2, is KAGVTQTPRYLIKTRGQQVTLSCSPISGHRSVSWYQQTPGQGLQFLFEYFSETQRNKGNFPGRFSGRQFSNSRSEMNVSTLELGDSALYLCASRGVANTGELFFGEGSRLTVL.